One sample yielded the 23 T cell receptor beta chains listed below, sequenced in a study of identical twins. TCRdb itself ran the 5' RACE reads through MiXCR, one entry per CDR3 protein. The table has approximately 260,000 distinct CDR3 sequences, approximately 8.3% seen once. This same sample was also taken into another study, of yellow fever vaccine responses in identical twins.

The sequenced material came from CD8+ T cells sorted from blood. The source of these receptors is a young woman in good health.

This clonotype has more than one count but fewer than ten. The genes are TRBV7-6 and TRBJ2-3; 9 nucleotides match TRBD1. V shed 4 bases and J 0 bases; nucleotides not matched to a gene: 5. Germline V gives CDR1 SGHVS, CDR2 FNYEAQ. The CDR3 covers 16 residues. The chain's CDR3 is CASSYNRGRSTDTQYF. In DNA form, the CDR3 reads TGTGCCAGCAGCTACAACAGGGGGCGAAGCACAGATACGCAGTATTTT.

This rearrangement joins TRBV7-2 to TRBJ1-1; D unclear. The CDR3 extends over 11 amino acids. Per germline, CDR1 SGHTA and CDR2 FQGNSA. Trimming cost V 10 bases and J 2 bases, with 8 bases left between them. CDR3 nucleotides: TGTGCCACCCTACTCAACACTGAAGCTTTCTTT. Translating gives CATLLNTEAFF.

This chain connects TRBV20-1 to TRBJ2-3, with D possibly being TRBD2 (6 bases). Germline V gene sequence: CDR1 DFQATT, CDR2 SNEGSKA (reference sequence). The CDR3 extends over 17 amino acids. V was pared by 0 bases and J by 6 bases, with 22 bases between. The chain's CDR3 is CSARDNFSPLAPDTQYF. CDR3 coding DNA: TGCAGTGCTAGAGATAACTTCTCCCCTCTAGCGCCCGATACGCAGTATTTT.

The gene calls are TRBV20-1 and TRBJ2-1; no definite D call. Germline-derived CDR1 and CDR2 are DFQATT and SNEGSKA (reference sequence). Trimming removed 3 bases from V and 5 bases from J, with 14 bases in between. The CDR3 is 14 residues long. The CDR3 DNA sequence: TGCAGTGCTAGGATACCTGGCCCACACAATGAGCAGTTCTTC. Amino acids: CSARIPGPHNEQFF.

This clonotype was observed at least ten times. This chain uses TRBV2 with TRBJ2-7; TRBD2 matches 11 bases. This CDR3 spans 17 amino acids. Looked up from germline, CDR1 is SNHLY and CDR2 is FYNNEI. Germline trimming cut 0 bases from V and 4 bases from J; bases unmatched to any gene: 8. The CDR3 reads CASSEAAGTSGSYEQYF. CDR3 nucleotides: TGTGCCAGCAGTGAAGCGGCAGGGACTAGCGGCTCTTACGAGCAGTACTTC.

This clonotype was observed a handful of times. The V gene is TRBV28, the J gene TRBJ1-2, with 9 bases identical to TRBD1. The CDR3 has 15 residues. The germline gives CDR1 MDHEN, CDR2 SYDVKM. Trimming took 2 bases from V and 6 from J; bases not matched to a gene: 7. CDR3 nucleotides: TGTGCCAGCAGTTTAAGTCGACAGGGGGACCATGGCTACACCTTC. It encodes CASSLSRQGDHGYTF.

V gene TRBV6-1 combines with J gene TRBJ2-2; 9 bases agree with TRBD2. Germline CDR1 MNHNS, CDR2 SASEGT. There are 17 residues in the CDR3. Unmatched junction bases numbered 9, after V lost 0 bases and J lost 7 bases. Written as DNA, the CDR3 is TGTGCCAGCAGTGAAGCCGCGGGGGGGCGAGAAGGCGGGGAGCTGTTTTTT. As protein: CASSEAAGGREGGELFF.

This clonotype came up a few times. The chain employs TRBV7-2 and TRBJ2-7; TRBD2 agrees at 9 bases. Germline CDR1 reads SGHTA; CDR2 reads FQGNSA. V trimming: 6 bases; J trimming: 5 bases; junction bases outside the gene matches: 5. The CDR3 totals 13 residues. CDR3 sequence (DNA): TGTGCCAGCAGGCTAGCGGGAAAAAACGAGCAGTACTTC. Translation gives CASRLAGKNEQYF.

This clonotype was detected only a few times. The CDR3 DNA reads TGTGCCAGCAGTTACTCAAGGGGGGTTAACACTGAAGCTTTCTTT. This translates into CASSYSRGVNTEAFF. The chain recombines TRBV6-5 with TRBJ1-1, with TRBD1 as a possible D gene (6 bases). V dropped 0 bases and J dropped 2 bases, with 10 bases sitting between them. The CDR3 runs 15 residues. Per germline, CDR1 MNHEY and CDR2 SVGAGI.

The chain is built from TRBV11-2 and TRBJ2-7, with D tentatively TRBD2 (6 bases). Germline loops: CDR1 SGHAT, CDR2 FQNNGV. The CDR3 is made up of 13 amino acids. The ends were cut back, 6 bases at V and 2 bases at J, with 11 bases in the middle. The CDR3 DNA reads TGTGCCAGCAGTGGTTGGGGGGCCTACGAGCAGTACTTC. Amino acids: CASSGWGAYEQYF.

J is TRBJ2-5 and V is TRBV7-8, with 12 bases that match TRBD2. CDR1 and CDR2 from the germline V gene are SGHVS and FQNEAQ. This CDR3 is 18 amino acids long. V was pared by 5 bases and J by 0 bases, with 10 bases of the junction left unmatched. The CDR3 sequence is CASSHLAGGTTYQETQYF. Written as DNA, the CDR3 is TGTGCCAGCAGCCATCTAGCGGGGGGGACTACGTACCAAGAGACCCAGTACTTC.

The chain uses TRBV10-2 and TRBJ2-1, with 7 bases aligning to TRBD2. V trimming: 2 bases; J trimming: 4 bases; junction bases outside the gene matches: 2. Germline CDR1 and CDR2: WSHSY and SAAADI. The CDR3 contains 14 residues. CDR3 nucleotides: TGCGCCAGCAGTGAGACTAGCGCATACAATGAGCAGTTCTTC. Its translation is CASSETSAYNEQFF.

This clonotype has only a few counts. CDR3 in DNA: TGCAGCGTTGAAATCGGGCAGGGCGGTGGTTACACTGAAGCTTTCTTT. Protein: CSVEIGQGGGYTEAFF. This chain joins TRBV29-1 and TRBJ1-1, with a weak D call TRBD1 (5 bases). This CDR3 spans 16 amino acids. The V gene's germline CDR1 is SQVTM and CDR2 ANQGSEA. Trimming left V 2 bases short and J 3 bases short, with 19 bases between.

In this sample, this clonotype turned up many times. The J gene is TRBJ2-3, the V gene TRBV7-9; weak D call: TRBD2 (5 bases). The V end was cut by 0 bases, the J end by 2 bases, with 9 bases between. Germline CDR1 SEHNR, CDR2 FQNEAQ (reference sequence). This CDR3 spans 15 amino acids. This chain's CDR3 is CASSLASEFTDTQYF. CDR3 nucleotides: TGTGCCAGCAGCTTAGCTAGCGAGTTCACAGATACGCAGTATTTT. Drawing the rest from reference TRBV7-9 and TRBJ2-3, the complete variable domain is DTGVSQNPRHKITKRGQNVTFRCDPISEHNRLYWYRQTLGQGPEFLTYFQNEAQLEKSRLLSDRFSAERPKGSFSTLEIQRTEQGDSAMYLCASSLASEFTDTQYFGPGTRLTVL.

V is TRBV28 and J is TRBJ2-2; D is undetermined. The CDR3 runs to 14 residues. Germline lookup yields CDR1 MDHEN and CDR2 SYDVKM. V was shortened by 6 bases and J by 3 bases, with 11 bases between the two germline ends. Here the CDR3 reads CASSWFLDTGELFF. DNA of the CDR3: TGTGCCAGCAGCTGGTTTTTGGACACCGGGGAGCTGTTTTTT.

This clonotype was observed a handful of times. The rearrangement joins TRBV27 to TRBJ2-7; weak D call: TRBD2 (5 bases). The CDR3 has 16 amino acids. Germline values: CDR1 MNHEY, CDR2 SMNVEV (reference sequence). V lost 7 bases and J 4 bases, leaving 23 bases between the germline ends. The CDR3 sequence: CASKGTPTSRGYEQYF. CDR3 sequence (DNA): TGTGCCAGCAAGGGAACCCCGACCAGCCGGGGTTACGAGCAGTACTTC.

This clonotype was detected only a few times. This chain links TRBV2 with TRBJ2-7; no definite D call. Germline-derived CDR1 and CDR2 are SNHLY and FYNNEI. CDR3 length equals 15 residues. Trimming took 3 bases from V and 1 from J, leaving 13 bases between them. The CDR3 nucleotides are TGTGCCAGCAGTGAGCGTCAGCTTCTTTCCTACGAGCAGTACTTC. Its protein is CASSERQLLSYEQYF.

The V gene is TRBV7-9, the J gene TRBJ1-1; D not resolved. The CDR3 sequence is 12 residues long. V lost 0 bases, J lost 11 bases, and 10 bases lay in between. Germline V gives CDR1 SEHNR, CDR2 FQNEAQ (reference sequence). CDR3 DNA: TGTGCCAGCAGCTTAGCGACCCAGAGCGCTTTCTTT. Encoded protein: CASSLATQSAFF.

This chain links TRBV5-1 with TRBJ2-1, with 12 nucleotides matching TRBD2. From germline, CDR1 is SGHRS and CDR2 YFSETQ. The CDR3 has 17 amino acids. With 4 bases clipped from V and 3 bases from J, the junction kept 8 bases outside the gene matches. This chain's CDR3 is CASSPFPSGGGYNEQFF. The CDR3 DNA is TGCGCCAGCAGCCCCTTCCCTAGCGGGGGGGGCTACAATGAGCAGTTCTTC.

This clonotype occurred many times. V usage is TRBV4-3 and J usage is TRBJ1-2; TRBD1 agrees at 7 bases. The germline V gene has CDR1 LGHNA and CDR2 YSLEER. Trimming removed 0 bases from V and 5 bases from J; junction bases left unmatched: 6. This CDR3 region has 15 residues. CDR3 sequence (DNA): TGCGCCAGCAGCCAAGACAGGGGGGCGCCATATGGCTACACCTTC. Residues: CASSQDRGAPYGYTF.

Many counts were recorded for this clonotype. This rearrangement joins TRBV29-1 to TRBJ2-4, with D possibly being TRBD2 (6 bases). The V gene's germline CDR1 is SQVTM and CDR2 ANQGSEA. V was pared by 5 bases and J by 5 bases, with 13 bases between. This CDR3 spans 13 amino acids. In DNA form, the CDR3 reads TGCAGCGTTATCGGAGGGCCGGAAAACATTCAGTACTTC. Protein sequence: CSVIGGPENIQYF.

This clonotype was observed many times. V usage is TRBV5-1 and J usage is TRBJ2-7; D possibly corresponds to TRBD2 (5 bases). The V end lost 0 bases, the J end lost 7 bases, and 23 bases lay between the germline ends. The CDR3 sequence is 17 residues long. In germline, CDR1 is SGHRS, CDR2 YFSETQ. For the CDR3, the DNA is TGCGCCAGCAGCTTGGAGGCAATGTCTAGCCGGTTTTGGGAGCAGTACTTC. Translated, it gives CASSLEAMSSRFWEQYF. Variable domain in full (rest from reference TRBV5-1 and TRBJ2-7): KAGVTQTPRYLIKTRGQQVTLSCSPISGHRSVSWYQQTPGQGLQFLFEYFSETQRNKGNFPGRFSGRQFSNSRSEMNVSTLELGDSALYLCASSLEAMSSRFWEQYFGPGTRLTVT.

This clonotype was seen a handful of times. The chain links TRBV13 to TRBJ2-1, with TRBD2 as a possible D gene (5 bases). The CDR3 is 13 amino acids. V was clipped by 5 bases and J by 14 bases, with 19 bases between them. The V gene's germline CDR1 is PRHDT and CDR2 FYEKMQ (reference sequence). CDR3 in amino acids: CASSPSRAAGKFF. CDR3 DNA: TGTGCCAGCAGCCCATCCCGGGCGGCCGGGAAGTTCTTC.